This TCR beta chain was sequenced in a study of blood T cell repertoires in COVID-19. About the research overall: T cells, B-cell-depleted T cells, or PBMCs supplied cDNA or gDNA.

Participants' reported clinical history set cohort assignment. Produced via immunoSEQ multiplex PCR; TCRdb's table is partial and in-frame only. The table includes approximately 290,000 clones, approximately 92% detected once. This clone was recorded a few times. This CDR3 comprises 16 residues. Germline CDR1 reads SGHAT; CDR2 reads FQNNGV. V shed 5 bases and J shed 1 base, with 15 bases lying between them. This sequence originates from a woman in her twenties or thirties who had recovered from COVID-19. The sample taken for sequencing was PBMCs or T cells enriched from blood (not recorded which). The rearrangement joins TRBV11-2 to TRBJ1-5, with D hard to call. CDR3 sequence reads: CASSLVAGYSNQPQHF. For the CDR3, the DNA is TGTGCCAGCAGCCTAGTGGCGGGTTACAGCAATCAGCCCCAGCATTTT.